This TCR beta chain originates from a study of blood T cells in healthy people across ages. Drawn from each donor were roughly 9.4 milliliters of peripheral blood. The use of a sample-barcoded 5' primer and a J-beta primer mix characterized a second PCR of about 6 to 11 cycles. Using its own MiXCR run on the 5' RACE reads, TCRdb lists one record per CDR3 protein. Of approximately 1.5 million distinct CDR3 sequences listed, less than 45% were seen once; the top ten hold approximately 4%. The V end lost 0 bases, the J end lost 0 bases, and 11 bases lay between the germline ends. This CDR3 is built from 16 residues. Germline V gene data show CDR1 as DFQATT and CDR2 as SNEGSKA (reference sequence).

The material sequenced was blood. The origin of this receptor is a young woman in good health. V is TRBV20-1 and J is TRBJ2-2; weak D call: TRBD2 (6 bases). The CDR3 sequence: CSARDLAVTNTGELFF. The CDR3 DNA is TGCAGTGCTAGAGATTTAGCGGTCACGAACACCGGGGAGCTGTTTTTT.